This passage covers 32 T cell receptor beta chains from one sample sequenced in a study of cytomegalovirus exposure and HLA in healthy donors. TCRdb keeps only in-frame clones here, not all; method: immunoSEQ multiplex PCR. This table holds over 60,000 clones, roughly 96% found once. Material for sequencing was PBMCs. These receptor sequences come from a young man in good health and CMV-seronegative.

The CDR3 coding sequence is TGTGCCAGCAGCTCCCCGGGACAGGGCTTCGAAGCTTTCTTT. Protein product: CASSSPGQGFEAFF. The chain employs TRBV7-9 and TRBJ1-1; 9 nucleotides align to TRBD1. CDR1 is SEHNR, CDR2 FQNEAQ, per germline (reference sequence). The junction had 8 bases not matched to a gene; V was cut back by 4 bases and J by 8 bases. The CDR3 has 14 amino acids.

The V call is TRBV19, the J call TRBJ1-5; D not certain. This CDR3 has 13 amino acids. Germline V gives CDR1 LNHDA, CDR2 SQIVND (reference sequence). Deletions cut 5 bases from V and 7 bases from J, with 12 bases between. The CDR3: CASSSTYVQPQHF. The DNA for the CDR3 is TGTGCCAGTAGTTCCACCTACGTACAGCCCCAGCATTTT.

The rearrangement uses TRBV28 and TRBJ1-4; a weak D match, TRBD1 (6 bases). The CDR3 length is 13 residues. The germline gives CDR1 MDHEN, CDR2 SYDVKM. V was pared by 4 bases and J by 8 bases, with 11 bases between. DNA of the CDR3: TGTGCCAGCAGTTCAGGGAGGGGGGAAAAACTGTTTTTT. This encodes CASSSGRGEKLFF.

The CDR3 DNA sequence: TGTGCCAGCAACTTCGGGAACACTGAAGCTTTCTTT. Translated: CASNFGNTEAFF. V and J are TRBV14 and TRBJ1-1, with unresolved D. The CDR3 loop spans 12 amino acids. With 7 bases removed from V and 1 base from J, the gap between germline ends came to 7 bases. The V gene's germline CDR1 is SGHDN and CDR2 FVKESK.

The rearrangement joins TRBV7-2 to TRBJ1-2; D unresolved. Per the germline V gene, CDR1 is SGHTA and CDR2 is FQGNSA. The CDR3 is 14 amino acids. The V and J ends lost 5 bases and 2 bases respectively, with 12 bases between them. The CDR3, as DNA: TGTGCCAGCAGCCCGCCGAGGGCGAACTATGGCTACACCTTC. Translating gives CASSPPRANYGYTF.

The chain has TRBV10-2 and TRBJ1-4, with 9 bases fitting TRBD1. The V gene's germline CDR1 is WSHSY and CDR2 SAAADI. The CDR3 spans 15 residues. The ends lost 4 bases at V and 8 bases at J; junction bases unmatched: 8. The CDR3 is CASSVTGGDEEKLFF. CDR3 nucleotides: TGCGCCAGCAGTGTTACAGGGGGCGACGAAGAAAAACTGTTTTTT.

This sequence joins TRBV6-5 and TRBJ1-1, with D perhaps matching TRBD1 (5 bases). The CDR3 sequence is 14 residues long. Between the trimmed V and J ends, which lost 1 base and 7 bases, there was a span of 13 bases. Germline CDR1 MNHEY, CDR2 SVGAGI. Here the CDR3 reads CASSYYVGGGEAFF. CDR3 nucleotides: TGTGCCAGCAGTTACTATGTGGGGGGGGGTGAAGCTTTCTTT.

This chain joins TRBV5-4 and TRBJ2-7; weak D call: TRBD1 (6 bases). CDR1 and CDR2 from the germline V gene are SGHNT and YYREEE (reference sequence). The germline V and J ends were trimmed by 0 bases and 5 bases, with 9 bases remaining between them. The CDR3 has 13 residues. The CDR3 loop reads CASSLAGANEQYF. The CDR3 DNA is TGTGCCAGCAGCTTGGCAGGGGCTAACGAGCAGTACTTC.

The CDR3 DNA is TGTGCCAGCAGTTCCCTCGGGGGGGCGGCTAATCAGCCCCAGCATTTT. Translation gives CASSSLGGAANQPQHF. V usage is TRBV27 and J usage is TRBJ1-5; weak D call: TRBD1 (6 bases). Trimming cost V 4 bases and J 4 bases, with 17 bases left between them. Looked up from germline, CDR1 is MNHEY and CDR2 is SMNVEV (reference sequence). This CDR3 has 16 residues.

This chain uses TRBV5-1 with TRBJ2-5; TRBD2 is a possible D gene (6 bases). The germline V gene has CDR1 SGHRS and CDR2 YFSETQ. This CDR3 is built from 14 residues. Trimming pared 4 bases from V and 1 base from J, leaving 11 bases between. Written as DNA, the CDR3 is TGCGCCAGCAGCGTAGCGGTACTCCAAGAGACCCAGTACTTC. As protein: CASSVAVLQETQYF.

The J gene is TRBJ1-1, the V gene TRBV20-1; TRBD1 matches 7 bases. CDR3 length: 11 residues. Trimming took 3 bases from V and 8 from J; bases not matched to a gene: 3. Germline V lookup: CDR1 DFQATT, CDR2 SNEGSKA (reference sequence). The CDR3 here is CSASGTDEAFF. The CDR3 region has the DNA TGCAGTGCTAGCGGGACAGACGAAGCTTTCTTT.

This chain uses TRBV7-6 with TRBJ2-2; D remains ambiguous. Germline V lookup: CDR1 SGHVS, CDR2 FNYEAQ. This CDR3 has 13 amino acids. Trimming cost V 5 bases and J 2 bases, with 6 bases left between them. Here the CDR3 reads CASSAGNTGELFF. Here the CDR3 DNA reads TGTGCCAGCAGCGCCGGTAACACCGGGGAGCTGTTTTTT.

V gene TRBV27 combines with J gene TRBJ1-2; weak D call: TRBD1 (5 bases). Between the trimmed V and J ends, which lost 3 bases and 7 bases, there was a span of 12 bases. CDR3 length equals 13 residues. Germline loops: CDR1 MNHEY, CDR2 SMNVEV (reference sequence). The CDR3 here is CASSFFNTGGYTF. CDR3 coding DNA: TGTGCCAGCAGTTTCTTCAACACAGGTGGCTACACCTTC.

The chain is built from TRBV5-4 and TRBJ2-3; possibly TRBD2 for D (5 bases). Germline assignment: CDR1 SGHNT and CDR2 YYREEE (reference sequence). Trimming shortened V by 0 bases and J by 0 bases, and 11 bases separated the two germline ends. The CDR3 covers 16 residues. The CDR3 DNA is TGTGCCAGCAGCTTGGGAAGGAGGTCTAGCACAGATACGCAGTATTTT. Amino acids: CASSLGRRSSTDTQYF.

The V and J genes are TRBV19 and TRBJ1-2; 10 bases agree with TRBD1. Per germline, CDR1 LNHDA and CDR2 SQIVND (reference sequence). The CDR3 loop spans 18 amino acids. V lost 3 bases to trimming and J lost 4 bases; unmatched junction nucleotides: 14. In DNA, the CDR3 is TGTGCCAGTAGTATGGCTGGGGACAGGGGACTCCCGGCCTATGGCTACACCTTC. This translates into CASSMAGDRGLPAYGYTF.

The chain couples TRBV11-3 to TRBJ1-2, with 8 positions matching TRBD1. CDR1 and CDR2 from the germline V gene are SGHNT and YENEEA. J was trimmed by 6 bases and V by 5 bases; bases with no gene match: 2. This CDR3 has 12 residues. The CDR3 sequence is CASSGQGHGYTF. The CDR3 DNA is TGTGCCAGCAGCGGACAGGGACATGGCTACACCTTC.

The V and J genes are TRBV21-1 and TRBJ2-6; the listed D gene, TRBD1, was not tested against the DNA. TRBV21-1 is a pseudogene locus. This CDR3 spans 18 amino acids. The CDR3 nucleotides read TGTGCCAGCAGCAAAGCTGGACAGGCCCTCTCTGGGGCCAACGTCCTGACTTTC. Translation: CASSKAGQALSGANVLTF.

The CDR3 nucleotides read TGTGCCAGTAGTCCCGGGACAGGGAAGCACTCTATGGCAGACACCTTC. Protein sequence: CASSPGTGKHSMADTF. The rearrangement uses TRBV19 and TRBJ1-2, with 9 nucleotides matching TRBD1. In germline, CDR1 is LNHDA, CDR2 SQIVND (reference sequence). V shed 5 bases, J shed 12 bases, and the junction held 19 bases outside the gene matches. This CDR3 spans 16 amino acids.

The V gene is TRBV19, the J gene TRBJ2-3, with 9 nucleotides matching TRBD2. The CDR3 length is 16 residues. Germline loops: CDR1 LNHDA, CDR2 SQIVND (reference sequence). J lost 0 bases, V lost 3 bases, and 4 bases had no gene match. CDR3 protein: CASSILAGYSTDTQYF. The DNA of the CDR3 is TGTGCCAGTAGTATCCTAGCGGGGTATAGCACAGATACGCAGTATTTT.

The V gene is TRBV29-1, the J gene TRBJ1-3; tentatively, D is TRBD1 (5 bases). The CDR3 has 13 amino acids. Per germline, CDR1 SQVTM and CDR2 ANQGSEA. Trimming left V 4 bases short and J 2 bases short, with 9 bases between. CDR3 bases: TGCAGCGTTGTTTCAGGGCCTGGAAACACCATATATTTT. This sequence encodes CSVVSGPGNTIYF.

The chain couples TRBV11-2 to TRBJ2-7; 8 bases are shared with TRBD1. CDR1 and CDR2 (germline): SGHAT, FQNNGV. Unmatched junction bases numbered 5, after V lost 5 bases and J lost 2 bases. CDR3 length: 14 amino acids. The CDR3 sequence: CASSQWTGTYEQYF. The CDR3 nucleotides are TGTGCCAGCAGCCAGTGGACAGGGACCTACGAGCAGTACTTC.

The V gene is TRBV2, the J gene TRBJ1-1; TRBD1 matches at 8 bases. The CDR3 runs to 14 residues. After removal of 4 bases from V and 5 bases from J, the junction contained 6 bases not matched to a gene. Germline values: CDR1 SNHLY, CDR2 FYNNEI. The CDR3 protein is CASSATGEGTEAFF. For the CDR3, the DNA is TGTGCCAGCAGTGCGACAGGGGAAGGAACTGAAGCTTTCTTT.

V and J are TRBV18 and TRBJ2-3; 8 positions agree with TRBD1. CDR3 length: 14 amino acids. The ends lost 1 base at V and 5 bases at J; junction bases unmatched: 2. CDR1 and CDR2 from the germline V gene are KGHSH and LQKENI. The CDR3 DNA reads TGTGCCAGCTCACCACAGACAGGGGAAGATACGCAGTATTTT. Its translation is CASSPQTGEDTQYF.

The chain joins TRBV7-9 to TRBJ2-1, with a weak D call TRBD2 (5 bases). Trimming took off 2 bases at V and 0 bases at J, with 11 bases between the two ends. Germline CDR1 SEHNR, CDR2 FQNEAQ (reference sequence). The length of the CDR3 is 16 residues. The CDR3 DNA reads TGTGCCAGCAGCTTAAGAGAAGGGAGCTCCTACAATGAGCAGTTCTTC. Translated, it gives CASSLREGSSYNEQFF.

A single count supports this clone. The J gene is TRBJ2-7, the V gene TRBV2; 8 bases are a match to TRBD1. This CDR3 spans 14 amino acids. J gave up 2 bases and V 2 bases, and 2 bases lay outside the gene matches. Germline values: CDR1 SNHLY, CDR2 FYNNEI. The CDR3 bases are TGTGCCAGCAGTGAAAACAGGGGGACCTACGAGCAGTACTTC. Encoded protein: CASSENRGTYEQYF.

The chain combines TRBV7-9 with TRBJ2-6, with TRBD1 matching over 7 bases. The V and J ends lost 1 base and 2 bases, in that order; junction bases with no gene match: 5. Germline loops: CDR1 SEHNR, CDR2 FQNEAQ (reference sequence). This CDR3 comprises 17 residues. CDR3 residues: CASSLGPDRAGANVLTF. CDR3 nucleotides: TGTGCCAGCAGCTTAGGACCCGACAGGGCTGGGGCCAACGTCCTGACTTTC.

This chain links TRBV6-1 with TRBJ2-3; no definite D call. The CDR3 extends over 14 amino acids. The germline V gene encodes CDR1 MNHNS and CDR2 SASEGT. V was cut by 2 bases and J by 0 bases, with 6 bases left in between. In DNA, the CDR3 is TGTGCCAGCAGTGAAATGACTAGCACAGATACGCAGTATTTT. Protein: CASSEMTSTDTQYF.

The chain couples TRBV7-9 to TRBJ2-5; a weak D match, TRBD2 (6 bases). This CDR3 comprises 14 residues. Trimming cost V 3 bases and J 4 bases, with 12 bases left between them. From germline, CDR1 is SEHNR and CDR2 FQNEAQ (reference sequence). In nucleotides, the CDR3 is TGTGCCAGCAGCTTCTCGGGAGAGGGAGAGACCCAGTACTTC. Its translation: CASSFSGEGETQYF.

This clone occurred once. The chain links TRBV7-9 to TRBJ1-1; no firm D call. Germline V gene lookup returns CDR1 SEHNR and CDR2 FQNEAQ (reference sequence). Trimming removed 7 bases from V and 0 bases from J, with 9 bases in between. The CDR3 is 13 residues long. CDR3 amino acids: CASTPKMNTEAFF. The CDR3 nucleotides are TGTGCCAGCACGCCTAAGATGAACACTGAAGCTTTCTTT.

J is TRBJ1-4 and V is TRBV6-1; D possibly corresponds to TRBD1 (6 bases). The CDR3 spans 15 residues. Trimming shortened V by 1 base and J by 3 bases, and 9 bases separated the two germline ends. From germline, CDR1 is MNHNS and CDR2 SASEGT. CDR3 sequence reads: CASSEGKGANEKLFF. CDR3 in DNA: TGTGCCAGCAGTGAAGGGAAGGGGGCTAATGAAAAACTGTTTTTT.

CDR3 DNA sequence: TGTGCCAGCAGCACCCACAGGGGAACTGAAGCTTTCTTT. Its protein product is CASSTHRGTEAFF. The chain joins TRBV28 to TRBJ1-1, with 7 bases aligning to TRBD1. This CDR3 comprises 13 residues. The V segment lost 6 bases and the J segment 5 bases; nucleotides outside the gene matches: 6. CDR1 and CDR2 from the germline V gene are MDHEN and SYDVKM.

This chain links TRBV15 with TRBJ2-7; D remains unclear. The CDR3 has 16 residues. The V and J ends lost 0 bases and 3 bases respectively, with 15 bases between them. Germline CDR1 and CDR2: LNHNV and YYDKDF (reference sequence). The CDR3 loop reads CATSRDRDATDYEQYF. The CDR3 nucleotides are TGTGCCACCAGCAGAGATCGAGACGCCACAGACTACGAGCAGTACTTC.